Each of the 14 T cell receptor beta chains below was sequenced from the same sample in a study of blood T cells in healthy people across ages. Alongside a J-beta primer mix, a sample-barcoded 5' primer served in a second PCR lasting roughly 7 to 12 cycles. TCRdb reprocessed the 5' RACE reads with MiXCR, giving one entry per CDR3 protein. In the table there are roughly 1.7 million distinct CDR3 sequences, approximately 32% of which are singletons. The sequencing sample was made of blood. These receptor sequences come from a woman aged 25-40 years in good health.

This chain links TRBV28 with TRBJ2-7, with a weak D call TRBD1 (5 bases). CDR3 length: 14 amino acids. V lost 2 bases to trimming and J lost 2 bases, with 10 bases between them. Germline loops: CDR1 MDHEN, CDR2 SYDVKM. CDR3 sequence: CASSLVQGPYEQYF. The CDR3 DNA is TGTGCCAGCAGTTTAGTCCAGGGCCCCTACGAGCAGTACTTC.

In DNA, the CDR3 is TGTGCCAGCAGCCAAGATGTAACCCTAGCCTCAGGGGGGTTCTTC. Encoded protein: CASSQDVTLASGGFF. The V call is TRBV4-2, the J call TRBJ2-1; 7 nucleotides agree with TRBD1. CDR1 and CDR2 from the germline V gene are LGHNA and YNFKEQ. Trimming at V came to 0 bases and at J to 15 bases, leaving 14 bases not matched to a gene. The CDR3 totals 15 residues.

Turning to this clonotype: This may be a read error: a much more frequent sequence differs by one nucleotide. V and J are TRBV6-6 and TRBJ1-5, with D possibly being TRBD1 (5 bases). Germline V gene data show CDR1 as MNHNY and CDR2 as SVGAGI (reference sequence). Trimming pared 0 bases from V and 0 bases from J, leaving 9 bases between. This CDR3 has 16 amino acids. The CDR3 coding sequence is TGTGCCAGCAGTTACTCGAAGGGGTATAGCAATCAGCCCCAGCATTTT. This encodes CASSYSKGYSNQPQHF.

The chain employs TRBV27 and TRBJ2-5; perhaps TRBD2 as D (6 bases). V lost 4 bases and J lost 3, with 12 bases in between. Germline V gene lookup returns CDR1 MNHEY and CDR2 SMNVEV (reference sequence). The CDR3 consists of 14 residues. CDR3 DNA: TGTGCCAGCAGTTATATGGGGGGTGAAGAGACCCAGTACTTC. This gives the protein CASSYMGGEETQYF.

The table lists this clonotype with a few counts. The V call is TRBV28, the J call TRBJ2-5, with D hard to call. Gene TRBJ2-7 matches the end of the DNA better, so the J call may be wrong. The length of the CDR3 is 12 residues. Per germline, CDR1 MDHEN and CDR2 SYDVKM. CDR3 in amino acids: CASRVPPYEQYF. Written as DNA, the CDR3 is TGTGCCAGCAGGGTTCCTCCCTACGAGCAGTACTTC.

The V gene is TRBV20-1, the J gene TRBJ1-5; D is unresolved. The germline V gene encodes CDR1 DFQATT and CDR2 SNEGSKA (reference sequence). The CDR3 is 14 amino acids. The V end lost 5 bases, the J end lost 3 bases, and 14 bases lay between the germline ends. DNA for the CDR3: TGCAGTGCTGCATCGGGTCGGGTCAATCAGCCCCAGCATTTT. Encoded protein: CSAASGRVNQPQHF.

This clonotype appeared a few times. The CDR3 sequence is CARWEEGTEAFF. In DNA form, the CDR3 reads TGTGCCAGATGGGAGGAGGGAACTGAAGCTTTCTTT. The chain combines TRBV2 with TRBJ1-1; D gene ambiguous. The CDR3 length is 12 residues. The V gene lost 9 bases and the J gene lost 5 bases, with 13 bases spanning the gap. The germline V gene encodes CDR1 SNHLY and CDR2 FYNNEI.

This clonotype was recorded a few times. This chain uses TRBV4-1 with TRBJ2-1; 10 nucleotides agree with TRBD2. Germline loops: CDR1 MGHRA, CDR2 YSYEKL. J was trimmed by 7 bases and V by 4 bases; bases with no gene match: 10. This CDR3 contains 16 residues. Here the CDR3 reads CASSPGELAGINEQFF. For the CDR3, the DNA is TGCGCCAGCAGCCCCGGGGAACTAGCGGGGATTAATGAGCAGTTCTTC.

This clonotype has more than one count but fewer than ten. The rearrangement joins TRBV6-1 to TRBJ1-5; possible D gene TRBD1, 5 bases. The V end was cut by 5 bases, the J end by 0 bases, with 11 bases between. Germline V gives CDR1 MNHNS, CDR2 SASEGT. The CDR3 sequence is 15 residues long. CDR3 in amino acids: CASSRWDASNQPQHF. The CDR3 DNA follows: TGTGCCAGCAGTCGCTGGGACGCTAGCAATCAGCCCCAGCATTTT.

This chain links TRBV6-1 with TRBJ2-7; no reliable D call. The CDR3 contains 17 residues. Germline CDR1 MNHNS, CDR2 SASEGT. The V end lost 2 bases, the J end lost 7 bases, and 24 bases lay between the germline ends. The CDR3, as DNA: TGTGCCAGCAGTGAATTAGGGCTTTCCACGTTAAACAATGAGCAGTACTTC. Encoded protein: CASSELGLSTLNNEQYF.

The chain is built from TRBV15 and TRBJ2-3; TRBD1 aligns across 7 bases. Germline trimming cut 3 bases from V and 3 bases from J; bases unmatched to any gene: 12. This CDR3 is built from 17 residues. Germline-derived CDR1 and CDR2 are LNHNV and YYDKDF (reference sequence). Written as DNA, the CDR3 is TGTGCCACCAGCAGCCCCCCGGACAGGAAAGGGACAGATACGCAGTATTTT. This codes for CATSSPPDRKGTDTQYF.

The chain combines TRBV29-1 with TRBJ2-6, with a weak D call TRBD2 (6 bases). V dropped 1 base and J dropped 7 bases, with 11 bases sitting between them. This CDR3 has 14 amino acids. Per the germline V gene, CDR1 is SQVTM and CDR2 is ANQGSEA. CDR3 sequence reads: CSVEASAGANVLTF. As DNA, the CDR3 is TGCAGCGTTGAAGCCTCCGCGGGAGCCAACGTCCTGACTTTC.

The V call is TRBV27, the J call TRBJ2-7; D gene ambiguous. CDR1 and CDR2 (germline): MNHEY, SMNVEV (reference sequence). The V end was cut by 2 bases, the J end by 3 bases, with 8 bases between. The CDR3 runs to 13 residues. As DNA, the CDR3 is TGTGCCAGCAGTTTAAAGTGGGGCTACGAGCAGTACTTC. Translating it yields CASSLKWGYEQYF.

The chain is built from TRBV6-5 and TRBJ2-5; either TRBD1 or TRBD2 may supply D (6 bases each). The CDR3 runs 15 residues. V gave up 1 base and J gave up 2 bases, with 11 bases separating them. Germline V gene lookup returns CDR1 MNHEY and CDR2 SVGAGI. CDR3 in amino acids: CASSYLGGGQETQYF. As DNA, the CDR3 is TGTGCCAGCAGTTACTTGGGGGGCGGGCAAGAGACCCAGTACTTC.